Each of the 5 T cell receptor beta chains below was sequenced from the same sample in a study of blood T cell repertoires in COVID-19. The table came from immunoSEQ multiplex PCR; TCRdb's copy has only in-frame clones and leaves some out. The data show 130,000 or so clones, roughly 69% seen once. Input material: peripheral blood. The receptors shown here come from a woman in her 70s with acute or convalescent COVID-19.

This chain links TRBV19 with TRBJ1-6; 8 bases agree with TRBD1. The CDR3 consists of 16 residues. V lost 5 bases to trimming and J lost 3 bases; unmatched junction nucleotides: 6. Germline V gene data show CDR1 as LNHDA and CDR2 as SQIVND (reference sequence). This chain's CDR3 is CASSQLQGGYNSPLHF. In DNA form, the CDR3 reads TGTGCCAGTAGTCAATTACAGGGGGGCTATAATTCACCCCTCCACTTT.

This clone was observed once. This rearrangement joins TRBV12-3 or TRBV12-4 to TRBJ1-1; possible D gene TRBD1, 6 bases. CDR3 length: 13 amino acids. Trimming pared 8 bases from V and 1 base from J, leaving 11 bases between. CDR3 residues: CASGAQGNTEAFF. CDR3 in DNA: TGTGCCAGCGGAGCACAGGGGAACACTGAAGCTTTCTTT.

This chain links TRBV12-3 or TRBV12-4 with TRBJ1-2; D might be TRBD1 (5 bases). This CDR3 comprises 13 residues. The V end lost 4 bases, the J end lost 2 bases, and 8 bases lay between the germline ends. CDR3 sequence: CASSSDKNYGYTF. CDR3 sequence (DNA): TGTGCCAGCAGTTCGGACAAAAACTATGGCTACACCTTC.

This sequence joins TRBV7-8 and TRBJ2-3; 8 bases agree with TRBD2. CDR3 length: 17 amino acids. Trimming cost V 1 base and J 2 bases; bases outside gene matches: 8. Germline CDR1 reads SGHVS; CDR2 reads FQNEAQ. The CDR3 region has the DNA TGTGCCAGCAGCTTAGGGATCGCGCGGGGGGACACAGATACGCAGTATTTT. This encodes CASSLGIARGDTDTQYF.

J is TRBJ2-7 and V is TRBV19; D is unclear. Germline lookup yields CDR1 LNHDA and CDR2 SQIVND (reference sequence). V was pared by 6 bases and J by 1 base, with 16 bases between. The CDR3 sequence is 15 residues long. CDR3 nucleotide sequence: TGTGCCAGTAGAGCTAAATTTGGTCCTTCCTACGAGCAGTACTTC. It is translated as CASRAKFGPSYEQYF.